Listed here are 20 T cell receptor beta chains from one sample, sequenced in a study of T cell repertoires in cytomegalovirus infection. Each CDR3 protein gets one entry after TCRdb re-called the reads with MiXCR. The sample yields 40,000 to 60,000 distinct CDR3 sequences, 20% to 25% seen once. Which antigens these TCRs recognize remains unknown. The material sequenced was CD8+ T cells from cultured PBMCs, taken from culture after CMV antigen stimulation. The receptors stem from a human donor in good health (CMV status not recorded). Some clones in this sample may be carry-over from other donors' samples.

This clonotype was seen only a few times. This chain's CDR3 is CASSLYPDRVETQYF. The CDR3, as DNA: TGTGCCAGCAGCCTATACCCGGACAGGGTGGAGACCCAGTACTTC. The V gene is TRBV7-2, the J gene TRBJ2-5; 8 positions agree with TRBD1. The CDR3 length is 15 residues. The germline V gene encodes CDR1 SGHTA and CDR2 FQGNSA. V trimming: 5 bases; J trimming: 5 bases; junction bases outside the gene matches: 10.

This clonotype has just a few counts. The V call is TRBV11-2, the J call TRBJ2-1, with D tentatively TRBD1 (6 bases). This CDR3 is built from 17 residues. Germline assignment: CDR1 SGHAT and CDR2 FQNNGV. V was trimmed by 5 bases and J by 0 bases, leaving 17 bases between them. The CDR3 sequence: CASSVQITRGSYNEQFF. CDR3 sequence (DNA): TGTGCCAGCAGCGTCCAGATTACCAGGGGCTCCTACAATGAGCAGTTCTTC. The full variable domain, completed using reference TRBV11-2 and TRBJ2-1, is EAGVAQSPRYKIIEKRQSVAFWCNPISGHATLYWYQQILGQGPKLLIQFQNNGVVDDSQLPKDRFSAERLKGVDSTLKIQPAKLEDSAVYLCASSVQITRGSYNEQFFGPGTRLTVL.

The chain couples TRBV7-2 to TRBJ1-5; D may be TRBD1 (5 bases). Germline CDR1 SGHTA, CDR2 FQGNSA. This CDR3 comprises 16 residues. The V end was cut by 5 bases, the J end by 2 bases, with 16 bases between. The CDR3 bases are TGTGCCAGCAGCCCTGGGGGAACCTCGGGCAATCAGCCCCAGCATTTT. It specifies CASSPGGTSGNQPQHF. The full variable domain, in which reference TRBV7-2 and TRBJ1-5 provide the parts outside the CDR3, is GAGVSQSPSNKVTEKGKDVELRCDPISGHTALYWYRQSLGQGLEFLIYFQGNSAPDKSGLPSDRFSAERTGGSVSTLTIQRTQQEDSAVYLCASSPGGTSGNQPQHFGDGTRLSIL.

The chain is built from TRBV7-3 and TRBJ2-1, with D possibly TRBD1 on 5 matching bases. Trimming cost V 6 bases and J 2 bases, with 11 bases left between them. Germline CDR1 and CDR2: SGHTA and FQGTGA. This CDR3 region has 14 residues. The CDR3 here is CASSQKTAYNEQFF. In DNA form, the CDR3 reads TGTGCCAGCAGTCAAAAGACAGCCTACAATGAGCAGTTCTTC.

The chain employs TRBV7-2 and TRBJ2-2; 7 bases are a match to TRBD2. The CDR3 loop spans 15 amino acids. Germline loops: CDR1 SGHTA, CDR2 FQGNSA. V shed 2 bases and J 4 bases; nucleotides not matched to a gene: 4. The CDR3 here is CASSLRGGGTGELFF. The CDR3 DNA sequence: TGTGCCAGCAGCTTAAGGGGCGGGGGCACCGGGGAGCTGTTTTTT.

This clonotype appeared a few times. Here the CDR3 reads CASSLTGLGEPQHF. DNA of the CDR3: TGTGCCAGCAGCCTCACAGGACTAGGGGAGCCCCAGCATTTT. This chain links TRBV4-2 with TRBJ1-5, with a possible D match to TRBD1 (5 bases). The V and J ends lost 4 bases and 8 bases respectively, with 15 bases between them. This CDR3 contains 14 residues. The germline V gene has CDR1 LGHNA and CDR2 YNFKEQ.

The chain carries TRBV20-1 and TRBJ1-5; the D gene is possibly TRBD1 (5 bases). The CDR3 has 12 amino acids. V lost 0 bases and J 7 bases, leaving 7 bases between the germline ends. Germline loops: CDR1 DFQATT, CDR2 SNEGSKA (reference sequence). DNA for the CDR3: TGCAGTGCTAGAGATTCAGGGCAGCCCCAGCATTTT. Translation gives CSARDSGQPQHF.

This clonotype was picked up one time. This chain links TRBV10-2 with TRBJ2-7; perhaps TRBD1 as D (5 bases). This CDR3 spans 15 amino acids. Trimming removed 0 bases from V and 2 bases from J, with 11 bases in between. Germline V gene lookup returns CDR1 WSHSY and CDR2 SAAADI. This CDR3 reads CASSESTDSPYEQYF. In nucleotides, the CDR3 is TGCGCCAGCAGTGAGTCGACCGACAGCCCCTACGAGCAGTACTTC.

V usage is TRBV7-2 and J usage is TRBJ2-2; weak D call: TRBD1 (5 bases). The CDR3 contains 14 residues. The germline V gene has CDR1 SGHTA and CDR2 FQGNSA. V was trimmed by 5 bases and J by 1 base, leaving 8 bases between them. CDR3 in DNA: TGTGCCAGCAGCCGACAGATGAACACCGGGGAGCTGTTTTTT. This translates into CASSRQMNTGELFF.

The chain joins TRBV19 to TRBJ1-6; no clear D. Trimming shortened V by 4 bases and J by 0 bases, and 13 bases separated the two germline ends. This CDR3 has 17 amino acids. The germline CDR1 and CDR2 sequences are LNHDA and SQIVND (reference sequence). This chain's CDR3 is CASSSPTASSYNSPLHF. The CDR3 DNA follows: TGTGCCAGTAGTAGCCCGACGGCGAGCTCCTATAATTCACCCCTCCACTTT.

This clonotype was counted once. This sequence joins TRBV27 and TRBJ2-3; possibly TRBD2 for D (5 bases). The CDR3 has 16 residues. Between the trimmed V and J ends, which lost 1 base and 2 bases, there was a span of 13 bases. Germline CDR1 MNHEY, CDR2 SMNVEV (reference sequence). CDR3 DNA: TGTGCCAGCAGTTTATTGGCTACCGGGGTCACAGATACGCAGTATTTT. Translated, it gives CASSLLATGVTDTQYF.

The J gene is TRBJ2-2, the V gene TRBV6-2 or TRBV6-3; 10 nucleotides agree with TRBD2. The CDR3 totals 14 residues. Losses at the gene ends were 7 bases for V and 4 bases for J; bases not matched to a gene: 3. CDR1 and CDR2 from the germline V gene are MNHEY and SVGEGT. DNA of the CDR3: TGTGCCAGCACGGCTAGCGGGGGCACCGGGGAGCTGTTTTTT. This translates into CASTASGGTGELFF.

The CDR3 DNA reads TGTGCCAGCAGTTACGCTCACGGGGAGCTGTTTTTT. Protein product: CASSYAHGELFF. This chain links TRBV6-5 with TRBJ2-2, with unresolved D. Germline V gene lookup returns CDR1 MNHEY and CDR2 SVGAGI. V was pared by 2 bases and J by 7 bases, with 5 bases between. CDR3 length: 12 amino acids.

This chain joins TRBV7-6 and TRBJ1-1; possible D gene TRBD1, 6 bases. Per germline, CDR1 SGHVS and CDR2 FNYEAQ. V was cut by 1 base and J by 1 base, with 10 bases left in between. The CDR3 length is 15 residues. The CDR3 bases are TGTGCCAGCAGCTTAGATCCGACAGGGAACACTGAAGCTTTCTTT. Translated: CASSLDPTGNTEAFF. Full variable domain (rest looked up from reference TRBV7-6 and TRBJ1-1): GAGVSQSPRYKVTKRGQDVALRCDPISGHVSLYWYRQALGQGPEFLTYFNYEAQQDKSGLPNDRFSAERPEGSISTLTIQRTEQRDSAMYRCASSLDPTGNTEAFFGQGTRLTVV.

This clonotype was detected only a few times. The chain is built from TRBV6-1 and TRBJ1-2; 7 positions agree with TRBD1. Germline-derived CDR1 and CDR2 are MNHNS and SASEGT. The CDR3 contains 13 residues. V gave up 9 bases and J gave up 6 bases; unmatched junction bases: 10. CDR3 residues: CASEGGAPDGYTF. The CDR3 nucleotides are TGTGCCAGTGAAGGGGGCGCCCCGGATGGCTACACCTTC.

The chain carries TRBV27 and TRBJ2-7, with D uncertain. V was shortened by 4 bases and J by 3 bases, with 13 bases between the two germline ends. This CDR3 has 14 amino acids. Germline V lookup: CDR1 MNHEY, CDR2 SMNVEV (reference sequence). The CDR3 DNA reads TGTGCCAGCAGTTCGGACGGAAGATACTACGAGCAGTACTTC. Encoded protein: CASSSDGRYYEQYF.

This clonotype was recorded a few times. This chain joins TRBV7-9 and TRBJ2-5; maybe TRBD1 (5 bases). Deletions cut 5 bases from V and 1 base from J, with 17 bases between. From germline, CDR1 is SEHNR and CDR2 FQNEAQ (reference sequence). CDR3 length equals 16 residues. CDR3 sequence: CASSLRRGRSQETQYF. In DNA, the CDR3 is TGTGCCAGCAGCCTGCGAAGGGGCCGGTCCCAAGAGACCCAGTACTTC. The full variable domain, with the rest looked up from reference TRBV7-9 and TRBJ2-5, is DTGVSQNPRHKITKRGQNVTFRCDPISEHNRLYWYRQTLGQGPEFLTYFQNEAQLEKSRLLSDRFSAERPKGSFSTLEIQRTEQGDSAMYLCASSLRRGRSQETQYFGPGTRLLVL.

V usage is TRBV11-3 and J usage is TRBJ2-1; D is possibly TRBD1 (5 bases). With 0 bases removed from V and 7 bases from J, the gap between germline ends came to 10 bases. Germline V gives CDR1 SGHNT, CDR2 YENEEA. The CDR3 sequence is 14 residues long. CDR3 in DNA: TGTGCCAGCAGCTTAGATCAAGGGGATAATGAGCAGTTCTTC. Translated: CASSLDQGDNEQFF.

This clonotype appeared many times. The chain combines TRBV7-9 with TRBJ2-5; D gene ambiguous. V was clipped by 5 bases and J by 1 base, with 11 bases between them. Germline V gene data show CDR1 as SEHNR and CDR2 as FQNEAQ (reference sequence). The CDR3 contains 14 residues. The CDR3 reads CASSTTERQETQYF. The CDR3 DNA sequence: TGTGCCAGCAGCACAACGGAACGCCAAGAGACCCAGTACTTC.

The V and J genes are TRBV9 and TRBJ2-5, with 9 positions matching TRBD2. Germline CDR1 and CDR2: SGDLS and YYNGEE. The V segment lost 0 bases and the J segment 0 bases; nucleotides outside the gene matches: 6. The CDR3 is 17 amino acids. CDR3 loop: CASSVEHQRGDQETQYF. The DNA of the CDR3 is TGTGCCAGCAGCGTAGAGCATCAGCGGGGGGACCAAGAGACCCAGTACTTC.